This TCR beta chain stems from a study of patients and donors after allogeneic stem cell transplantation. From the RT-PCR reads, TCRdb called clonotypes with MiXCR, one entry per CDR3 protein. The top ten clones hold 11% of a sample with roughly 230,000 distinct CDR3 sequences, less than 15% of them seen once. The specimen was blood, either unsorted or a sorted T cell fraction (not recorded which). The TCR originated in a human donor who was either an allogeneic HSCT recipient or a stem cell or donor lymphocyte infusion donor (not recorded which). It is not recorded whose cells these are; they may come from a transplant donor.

CDR3 amino acids: CATSRDAGTETQYF. CDR3 in DNA: TGTGCCACCAGCAGAGACGCAGGGACGGAGACCCAGTACTTC. This rearrangement joins TRBV15 to TRBJ2-5; the D gene could be TRBD1 or TRBD2 (5 bases each). The CDR3 covers 14 residues. Trimming left V 0 bases short and J 5 bases short, with 10 bases between. Germline values: CDR1 LNHNV, CDR2 YYDKDF (reference sequence).